The source of this T cell receptor (beta chain) is a study of blood T cell repertoires in COVID-19. In the study overall: COVID-19 samples from acute and convalescent phases originated in the United States, Italy and Spain.

Study members were between roughly 18 and 100 years old and lived in 20 to 25 US regions. Categorization into cohorts depended on clinical history that participants reported. What the recovered Cohort 3 donors had was two negative PCRs, clearance, or symptom resolution. Unmatched junction bases numbered 7, after V lost 4 bases and J lost 1 base. CDR1 SGDLS and CDR2 YYNGEE come from the germline V gene. The CDR3 runs 15 residues. The data were produced by immunoSEQ multiplex PCR, yet TCRdb's version contains in-frame clones alone and is incomplete. The sample shows 200,000 to 250,000 clones, over 65% of them seen only once.

Source material: PBMCs or T cells enriched from blood (not recorded which). The sequence was obtained from a woman in her sixties who had recovered from COVID-19. The chain recombines TRBV9 with TRBJ1-1; 7 positions agree with TRBD1. The CDR3 region is CASSMTGRGNTEAFF. The CDR3, as DNA: TGTGCCAGCAGCATGACAGGGCGAGGGAACACTGAAGCTTTCTTT. Drawing the rest from reference TRBV9 and TRBJ1-1, the complete variable domain is DSGVTQTPKHLITATGQRVTLRCSPRSGDLSVYWYQQSLDQGLQFLIQYYNGEERAKGNILERFSAQQFPDLHSELNLSSLELGDSALYFCASSMTGRGNTEAFFGQGTRLTVV.